This record looks at one T cell receptor (beta chain) sequence and its context. Its target is unknown. The data are from a study of blood T cells in healthy people across ages. Study conclusions and caveats: Comparison with aged donors showed that long-lived donors had more naive CD4+ cells and higher diversity.

This CDR3 spans 14 amino acids. Germline V gene data show CDR1 as SEHNR and CDR2 as FQNEAQ (reference sequence). Trimming took 5 bases from V and 5 from J, leaving 10 bases between them. Caucasian, healthy and from Russia, the donors were aged between about 6 and 90. About 9.9 milliliters of peripheral blood were drawn from each donor. The use of a sample-barcoded 5' primer and a J-beta primer mix characterized a second PCR of roughly 6 to 12 cycles. At least 2.5 million CDR3-containing paired-end reads were obtained per sample. TCRdb analysed the 5' RACE reads with MiXCR anew, one entry per CDR3 protein. The table shows over 950,000 distinct CDR3 sequences, with around 54% occurring only once.

J is TRBJ1-6 and V is TRBV7-9; D is perhaps TRBD1 (6 bases). This clonotype was sampled from an older woman in good health. The source material was blood. The CDR3 region is CASSHRDNNSPLHF. The CDR3 nucleotides are TGTGCCAGCAGCCACCGGGACAATAATTCACCCCTCCACTTT.